This is a list of T cell receptor beta chains from one sample in a study of blood T cell repertoires in COVID-19. TCRdb keeps only in-frame clones here, not all; method: immunoSEQ multiplex PCR. Seen here are approximately 280,000 clones, 80% to 90% observed once, and the top ten hold approximately 11%. The specimen sequenced was peripheral blood. These receptor sequences come from a woman aged 70 to 79 with acute or convalescent COVID-19. CDR3s include the opening cysteine and the closing phenylalanine or tryptophan. Fields, in order: V gene, clone size, J gene, D gene, CDR3 protein, CDR3 DNA. The D gene is left open where the match is weak. Some rows mark clone size as missing; the rest say once, few, many or name a class of expanded clone.

TRBV18	.	TRBJ1-1	TRBD1	CASRGTGMNTEAFF	TGTGCCAGCCGGGGGACAGGAATGAACACTGAAGCTTTCTTT
TRBV6-5	.	TRBJ2-7	.	CASSTGQTVNEQYF	TGTGCCAGCAGTACGGGCCAGACAGTTAACGAGCAGTACTTC
TRBV30	.	TRBJ1-3	.	CAWTFSGWSSGNTIYF	TGTGCCTGGACCTTCAGTGGGTGGAGCTCTGGAAACACCATATATTTT
TRBV19	few	TRBJ2-7	TRBD2	CASSKVAGDLYEQYF	TGTGCCAGTAGTAAGGTAGCGGGTGATCTCTACGAGCAGTACTTC
TRBV21-1	.	TRBJ2-5	.	CASSKVNRGSQETQYF	TGTGCCAGCAGCAAAGTTAACAGGGGAAGTCAAGAGACCCAGTACTTC
TRBV9	.	TRBJ1-1	.	CASSPRLVPSNTEAFF	TGTGCCAGCAGCCCGCGTCTTGTCCCTTCGAACACTGAAGCTTTCTTT
TRBV19	.	TRBJ2-6	TRBD1	CASSMVQGFYVLTF	TGTGCCAGTAGTATGGTACAGGGGTTCTACGTCCTGACTTTC
TRBV16	.	TRBJ2-7	TRBD1	CASSQSGTGGFYEQYF	TGTGCCAGCAGCCAATCGGGTACAGGGGGCTTTTACGAGCAGTACTTC
TRBV11-2	.	TRBJ1-2	.	CASSLDWKAAGYTF	TGTGCCAGCAGCTTAGATTGGAAGGCAGCGGGCTACACCTTC
TRBV19	.	TRBJ2-3	TRBD2	CASSIGGGVADTQYF	TGTGCCAGTAGTATTGGCGGGGGGGTGGCAGATACGCAGTATTTT
TRBV5-1	.	TRBJ2-2	.	CASSQTATGELFF	TGCGCCAGCAGCCAGACAGCCACCGGGGAGCTGTTTTTT
TRBV3-1/TRBV3-2	.	TRBJ1-4	TRBD1	CASSQSPGTVINEKLFF	TGTGCCAGCAGCCAAAGCCCCGGGACAGTGATTAATGAAAAACTGTTTTTT
TRBV6-6	.	TRBJ1-1	.	CASSYRSMNTEAFF	TGTGCCAGCAGTTATCGGTCCATGAACACTGAAGCTTTCTTT
TRBV29-1	.	TRBJ1-2	.	CSVEDGAPRGYGYTF	TGCAGCGTTGAAGATGGTGCGCCCCGGGGATATGGCTACACCTTC
TRBV5-4	few	TRBJ2-3	TRBD2	CASSLWGSGGDTQYF	TGTGCCAGCAGCTTATGGGGCAGCGGGGGAGATACGCAGTATTTT
TRBV4-1	.	TRBJ1-5	.	CASSHGGGQPNQPQHF	TGCGCCAGCAGCCATGGAGGTGGACAGCCCAATCAGCCCCAGCATTTT
TRBV7-2	.	TRBJ1-2	.	CASSLSGGNTPYGYTF	TGTGCCAGCAGCTTGTCGGGGGGCAATACTCCCTATGGCTACACCTTC
TRBV19	few	TRBJ1-2	TRBD1	CASSMDRVGGYTF	TGTGCCAGTAGTATGGACAGGGTTGGCGGCTACACCTTC
TRBV6-5	.	TRBJ1-1	TRBD1	CASSLQGDTEAFF	TGTGCCAGCAGTTTACAGGGGGACACTGAAGCTTTCTTT
TRBV3-1/TRBV3-2	.	TRBJ1-3	.	CASSRAGNTIYF	TGTGCCAGCTCCAGGGCTGGAAACACCATATATTTT
TRBV29-1	.	TRBJ2-5	.	CSVAQETQYF	TGCAGCGTTGCACAGGAGACCCAGTACTTC
TRBV24-1	.	TRBJ1-5	.	CATSDPRVGNQPQHF	TGTGCCACCAGTGACCCCAGGGTAGGGAATCAGCCCCAGCATTTT
TRBV7-8	.	TRBJ1-3	.	CASSPLPGLGGNTIYF	TGTGCCAGCAGCCCTCTTCCGGGTTTAGGTGGAAACACCATATATTTT
TRBV5-8	.	TRBJ2-5	TRBD2	CASSLAGLDLETQYF	TGTGCCAGCAGCTTGGCGGGACTAGACCTAGAGACCCAGTACTTC
TRBV2	.	TRBJ2-1	TRBD2	CASSELAGVDEQFF	TGTGCCAGCAGTGAACTAGCGGGGGTTGATGAGCAGTTCTTC
TRBV3-1/TRBV3-2	.	TRBJ2-1	.	CATFRGRTTNEQFF	TGTGCCACCTTTAGGGGAAGGACTACCAATGAGCAGTTCTTC
TRBV5-1	.	TRBJ2-2	TRBD1	CASSLGPDRGLTGELFF	TGCGCCAGCAGCTTGGGGCCTGACAGGGGGCTTACCGGGGAGCTGTTTTTT
TRBV10-3	once	TRBJ2-3	TRBD2	CAISDPTTSGGAIDTQYF	TGTGCCATCAGTGACCCAACGACTAGCGGGGGGGCAATAGATACGCAGTATTTT
TRBV5-1	.	TRBJ2-4	.	CASSPGSLAKNIQYF	TGCGCCAGCAGCCCGGGGTCCTTAGCCAAAAACATTCAGTACTTC